This TCR beta chain was captured in a study of blood T cell repertoires in COVID-19. Losses at the gene ends were 8 bases for V and 4 bases for J; bases not matched to a gene: 2. Looked up from germline, CDR1 is SEHNR and CDR2 is FQNEAQ (reference sequence). The CDR3 is made up of 11 amino acids. The protocol was immunoSEQ multiplex PCR, while the TCRdb copy is restricted to in-frame clones and leaves out a portion. The table records some 130,000 clones, around 80% of them present only once. This clone occurred once. V gene TRBV7-9 combines with J gene TRBJ2-7; 7 nucleotides match TRBD2. The sequenced material came from peripheral blood. The source of this sequence is a man aged 60 to 75 who had recovered from COVID-19. Written as DNA, the CDR3 is TGTGCCAGCGCGGGAGAATACGAGCAGTACTTC. It specifies CASAGEYEQYF.